This T cell receptor (beta chain) was identified in a study of molecular identifiers for immune sequencing clone quantification. Naive CD8 libraries were made from around 18,000 to 910,000 sorted cells, and they used 10%, 30% or 50% RNA. A few counts support this clonotype. The length of the CDR3 is 16 residues. V was clipped by 4 bases and J by 4 bases; unmatched bases: 9. Germline-derived CDR1 and CDR2 are LNHNV and YYDKDF (reference sequence). Both previously described methods and listed TCR primers were employed to make bulk TCR libraries. TCRdb redid the calling of the PCR reads with MiXCR, one entry per CDR3 protein. The sample shows 550,000 to 750,000 distinct CDR3 sequences, 15% to 20% of them seen only once.

This chain joins TRBV15 and TRBJ2-1; 8 nucleotides match TRBD1. The sequence came from a human donor in good health. Some libraries in this study had Jurkat cell RNA spiked in. The source material was naive CD8+ T cells from blood, with Jurkat cell RNA spiked in. As for subset: FACS-sorted CD8+CD4-CCR7+CD45RA+ naive T cells. The CDR3 DNA follows: TGTGCCACCAGCATTCTAGGGACAGGTAATTACAATGAGCAGTTCTTC. Its translation: CATSILGTGNYNEQFF.